These 18 T cell receptor beta chains were sequenced from one sample in a study of blood T cell repertoires in COVID-19. Profiled with immunoSEQ multiplex PCR; TCRdb holds only in-frame clones, not every one. This table holds 150,000 to 200,000 clones, 70% to 90% found once. Sequencing was carried out using peripheral blood. The receptors here all came from a woman aged 60-75 years with COVID-19, enrolled during active disease.

The V and J genes are TRBV4-3 and TRBJ2-7, with D perhaps matching TRBD1 (5 bases). This CDR3 has 15 residues. The V end lost 4 bases, the J end lost 2 bases, and 15 bases lay between the germline ends. CDR1 and CDR2 from the germline V gene are LGHNA and YSLEER. The CDR3 reads CASSRTRVEPYEQYF. CDR3 nucleotides: TGCGCCAGCAGCCGAACCAGGGTGGAACCCTACGAGCAGTACTTC.

The rearrangement links TRBV7-2 to TRBJ1-1, with 8 bases that match TRBD1. CDR3 length: 18 amino acids. J lost 11 bases, V lost 2 bases, and 22 bases had no gene match. CDR1 and CDR2 from the germline V gene are SGHTA and FQGNSA. The CDR3 sequence is CASSLTSGGRPGGFMAFF. The CDR3 nucleotides are TGTGCCAGCAGCTTAACTTCAGGGGGCCGCCCGGGGGGTTTTATGGCTTTCTTT. Looking up the rest from reference TRBV7-2 and TRBJ1-1 gives the full variable domain: GAGVSQSPSNKVTEKGKDVELRCDPISGHTALYWYRQSLGQGLEFLIYFQGNSAPDKSGLPSDRFSAERTGGSVSTLTIQRTQQEDSAVYLCASSLTSGGRPGGFMAFFGQGTRLTVV.

The CDR3 coding sequence is TGTGCCAGCAGCCAAGGGACTCCCGCGGGAGATACGCAGTATTTT. Its protein is CASSQGTPAGDTQYF. The V call is TRBV3-1 (or the pseudogene TRBV3-2), the J call TRBJ2-3; possibly TRBD2 for D (5 bases). V lost 1 base, J lost 5 bases, and 13 bases lay in between. CDR1 is LGHDT and CDR2 is YNNKEL in the germline V gene (reference sequence). The CDR3 is 15 residues long.

The gene calls are TRBV6-5 and TRBJ2-1; 13 bases match TRBD2. CDR1 is MNHEY and CDR2 is SVGAGI in the germline V gene. The V segment lost 6 bases and the J segment 4 bases; nucleotides outside the gene matches: 3. The CDR3 covers 15 residues. CDR3: CASSMTSGRYNEQFF. CDR3 nucleotides: TGTGCCAGCAGCATGACTAGCGGGAGGTACAATGAGCAGTTCTTC.

This chain joins TRBV13 and TRBJ2-1, with 11 bases that match TRBD2. The germline V gene has CDR1 PRHDT and CDR2 FYEKMQ (reference sequence). The CDR3 runs 18 residues. With V trimmed by 2 bases and J by 1 base, 7 bases remained unmatched. In DNA, the CDR3 is TGTGCCAGCAGCTTAATTACTAGCGGGAGTCTTTCCTACAATGAGCAGTTCTTC. Its translation is CASSLITSGSLSYNEQFF.

The rearrangement links TRBV2 to TRBJ1-1; TRBD1 is a possible D gene (5 bases). Germline V gene sequence: CDR1 SNHLY, CDR2 FYNNEI. This CDR3 is built from 15 residues. The V end lost 6 bases, the J end lost 5 bases, and 19 bases lay between the germline ends. CDR3 sequence reads: CASRRAQGAGTEAFF. CDR3 DNA sequence: TGTGCCAGCAGACGAGCCCAGGGAGCGGGGACTGAAGCTTTCTTT.

The V call is TRBV30, the J call TRBJ2-7; 14 bases line up with TRBD2. The germline V gene encodes CDR1 GTSNPN and CDR2 SVGIG (reference sequence). This CDR3 region has 16 residues. Losses at the gene ends were 4 bases for V and 7 bases for J; bases not matched to a gene: 12. Here the CDR3 DNA reads TGTGCCTGGACTCACTCGGGACTAGCGGGAGTCGGGGAGCAGTACTTC. Protein product: CAWTHSGLAGVGEQYF.

The rearrangement uses TRBV3-1 (or the pseudogene TRBV3-2) and TRBJ1-1; D is unresolved. Germline V gene lookup returns CDR1 LGHDT and CDR2 YNNKEL (reference sequence). V was clipped by 2 bases and J by 2 bases, with 15 bases between them. This CDR3 has 16 residues. The CDR3 spells CASSQKTQLVNTEAFF. The CDR3 bases are TGTGCCAGCAGCCAAAAGACTCAGTTGGTTAACACTGAAGCTTTCTTT.

The V gene is TRBV4-3, the J gene TRBJ2-1, with 10 bases fitting TRBD2. Germline V gene lookup returns CDR1 LGHNA and CDR2 YSLEER. V lost 6 bases to trimming and J lost 6 bases; unmatched junction nucleotides: 11. The CDR3 is 16 residues long. The CDR3 coding sequence is TGCGCCAGCAGTCAGGCTAGCGGGAGTGTGGTCAATGAGCAGTTCTTC. Translated, it gives CASSQASGSVVNEQFF.

The chain links TRBV3-1 (or the pseudogene TRBV3-2) to TRBJ2-3; 13 bases fit TRBD2. The CDR3 runs 16 residues. With V trimmed by 5 bases and J by 2 bases, 4 bases remained unmatched. Per germline, CDR1 LGHDT and CDR2 YNNKEL (reference sequence). In DNA, the CDR3 is TGTGCCAGCAGCAGACTAGCGGGAGGAGTCACAGATACGCAGTATTTT. As protein: CASSRLAGGVTDTQYF.

The chain is built from TRBV5-4 and TRBJ1-2; D is possibly TRBD1 (6 bases). V lost 2 bases to trimming and J lost 3 bases, with 11 bases between them. In germline, CDR1 is SGHNT, CDR2 YYREEE (reference sequence). The CDR3 is made up of 14 amino acids. In nucleotides, the CDR3 is TGTGCCAGCAGCTTACAGGGTTTGGACTATGGCTACACCTTC. Protein sequence: CASSLQGLDYGYTF.

This clone was seen a few times. The CDR3 DNA follows: TGTGCCAGTAGTACGACAGGGAACGAGCAGTACTTC. This sequence encodes CASSTTGNEQYF. V and J are TRBV19 and TRBJ2-7; 7 nucleotides align to TRBD1. The CDR3 spans 12 residues. In germline, CDR1 is LNHDA, CDR2 SQIVND (reference sequence). V lost 4 bases, J lost 5 bases, and 2 bases stayed unmatched.

The chain has TRBV5-1 and TRBJ1-1; the D gene is possibly TRBD1 (5 bases). Germline CDR1 is SGHRS and CDR2 is YFSETQ. The germline V and J ends were trimmed by 4 bases and 5 bases, with 15 bases remaining between them. CDR3 length equals 14 residues. For the CDR3, the DNA is TGCGCCAGCAGCACCGGAGGGGCAAGGACTGAAGCTTTCTTT. It codes for CASSTGGARTEAFF.

The table lists this clone with a few counts. The V gene is TRBV5-5, the J gene TRBJ1-6, with D maybe TRBD1 (6 bases). The CDR3 has 15 amino acids. The germline V gene has CDR1 SGHKS and CDR2 YYEKEE (reference sequence). The germline V and J ends were trimmed by 2 bases and 5 bases, with 11 bases remaining between them. The CDR3 here is CASSFQGGDNSPLHF. The CDR3 coding sequence is TGTGCCAGCAGCTTTCAAGGGGGTGATAATTCACCCCTCCACTTT.

The chain is built from TRBV4-1 and TRBJ2-5, with 7 bases aligning to TRBD2. Per germline, CDR1 MGHRA and CDR2 YSYEKL. Germline trimming cut 0 bases from V and 4 bases from J; bases unmatched to any gene: 5. This CDR3 is built from 15 residues. CDR3 in DNA: TGCGCCAGCAGCCAAGATCTAGCTAGCGGAGAGACCCAGTACTTC. It specifies CASSQDLASGETQYF.

This rearrangement joins TRBV19 to TRBJ1-2, with 8 bases identical to TRBD1. In germline, CDR1 is LNHDA, CDR2 SQIVND (reference sequence). This CDR3 has 16 amino acids. The V segment lost 3 bases and the J segment 0 bases; nucleotides outside the gene matches: 6. DNA of the CDR3: TGTGCCAGTAGTATGGTGTCGGGACAGGCTAACTATGGCTACACCTTC. It translates to CASSMVSGQANYGYTF.

J is TRBJ1-2 and V is TRBV27, with D uncertain. The CDR3 has 15 amino acids. In germline, CDR1 is MNHEY, CDR2 SMNVEV (reference sequence). With 6 bases removed from V and 2 bases from J, the gap between germline ends came to 16 bases. The CDR3: CASRLLGGQNYGYTF. CDR3 in DNA: TGTGCCAGCAGACTCCTTGGAGGGCAAAACTATGGCTACACCTTC.

The sample holds one count of this clone. The chain links TRBV29-1 to TRBJ2-4; the D is unclear. The germline V gene has CDR1 SQVTM and CDR2 ANQGSEA. The CDR3 runs to 13 residues. V dropped 3 bases and J dropped 9 bases, with 15 bases sitting between them. CDR3 residues: CSVEATVVGIQYF. CDR3 DNA: TGCAGCGTTGAGGCAACCGTCGTTGGCATTCAGTACTTC.